This T cell receptor beta chain appears in the sequencing data of a study of blood T cell repertoires in COVID-19. Study summary: Researchers got acute and convalescent COVID-19 samples from the United States, Italy and Spain.

V was pared by 4 bases and J by 1 base, with 4 bases of the junction left unmatched. The CDR3 spans 15 residues. In germline, CDR1 is KGHDR, CDR2 SFDVKD. TCRdb keeps only in-frame clones here, not all; method: immunoSEQ multiplex PCR. This table has under 85,000 clones, more than 65% appearing once. This clone was recorded only once. The source of this sequence is a man aged 50 to 60 with acute or convalescent COVID-19. What was sequenced was peripheral blood. The rearrangement uses TRBV24-1 and TRBJ2-7; 9 nucleotides line up with TRBD1. The CDR3 bases are TGTGCCACCAGTGAGCCCGGGACAGGGTCCTACGAGCAGTACTTC. Protein product: CATSEPGTGSYEQYF.